Sequencing of this T cell receptor beta chain was carried out in a study of cytomegalovirus exposure and HLA in healthy donors. Study at large: T cells numbering about 200 million yielded approximately 120 million unique TCR beta sequences in an earlier analysis. Regarding the study as a whole: Presence/absence analyses rested on an assumption that sequencing depth was roughly uniform across donors. More clonal expansion characterized HLA-associated TCR beta chains than equally common others in a later analysis.

These donors, healthy bone marrow donors, were studied. V shed 5 bases, J shed 2 bases, and the junction held 0 bases outside the gene matches. This CDR3 comprises 14 residues. Germline CDR1 MNHEY, CDR2 SMNVEV (reference sequence). The PCR used 60 Vbeta and 13 Jbeta primers. Produced via immunoSEQ multiplex PCR; TCRdb's table is partial and in-frame only. The table has more than 60,000 clones, around 84% seen once; the top ten hold 8% to 9%. Regarding this clone: The antigen is unknown.

This clonotype originated in a woman aged 40 to 50 in good health and CMV-seropositive. The chain couples TRBV27 to TRBJ2-1, with 10 bases identical to TRBD2. Input material: PBMCs. CDR3: CASSTSGAYNEQFF. As DNA, the CDR3 is TGTGCCAGCAGTACTAGCGGGGCCTACAATGAGCAGTTCTTC.